This T cell receptor (beta chain) comes out of a study of blood T cells in healthy people across ages. Study-wide results and caveats: CMV infection status of these donors was not known. Per million T cells, TCR beta diversity dropped roughly linearly as age increased.

Note on this clonotype: Its target is not known.

Germline-derived CDR1 and CDR2 are MNHEY and SMNVEV (reference sequence). V lost 2 bases, J lost 0 bases, and 9 bases lay in between. The CDR3 totals 15 residues. With a J-beta primer mix and a sample-barcoded 5' primer, a second PCR ran 7 to 11 cycles. Each CDR3 protein gets one entry after TCRdb re-called the 5' RACE reads with MiXCR. The sample carries roughly 1.5 million distinct CDR3 sequences, 42% recorded once. The genes are TRBV27 and TRBJ2-3; D is ambiguous. The sequence was obtained from a woman aged 18-29 years in good health. Sequenced sample: blood. In nucleotides, the CDR3 is TGTGCCAGCAGTTTAGGCCCTTATAGCACAGATACGCAGTATTTT. Residues: CASSLGPYSTDTQYF.